This T cell receptor (beta chain) was identified during a study of monozygotic twins with inflammatory bowel disease. TCRdb re-analyzed the 5' RACE reads; it lists each CDR3 protein once, without DNA. This listing includes 300,000 to 400,000 distinct CDR3 sequences. From germline, CDR1 is GTSNPN and CDR2 SVGIG (reference sequence). The CDR3 extends over 12 amino acids. The J gene is TRBJ1-2, the V gene TRBV30. Sequenced input: blood. This clonotype originated in a human donor with ulcerative colitis or Crohn's disease, or a healthy co-twin of an affected twin (not recorded which). CDR3 protein: CAWTRGGGSYTF.